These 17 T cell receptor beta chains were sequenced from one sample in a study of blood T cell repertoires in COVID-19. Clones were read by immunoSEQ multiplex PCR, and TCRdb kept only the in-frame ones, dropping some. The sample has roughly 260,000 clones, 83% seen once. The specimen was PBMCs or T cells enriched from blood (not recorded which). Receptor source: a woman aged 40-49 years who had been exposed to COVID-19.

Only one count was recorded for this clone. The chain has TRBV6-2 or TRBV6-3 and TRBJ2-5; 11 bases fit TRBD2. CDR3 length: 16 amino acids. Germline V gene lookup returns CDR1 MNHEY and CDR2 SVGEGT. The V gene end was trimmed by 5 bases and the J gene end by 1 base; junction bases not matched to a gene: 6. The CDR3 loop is CASSQTSGGFQETQYF. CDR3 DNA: TGTGCCAGCAGTCAAACTAGCGGGGGATTCCAAGAGACCCAGTACTTC.

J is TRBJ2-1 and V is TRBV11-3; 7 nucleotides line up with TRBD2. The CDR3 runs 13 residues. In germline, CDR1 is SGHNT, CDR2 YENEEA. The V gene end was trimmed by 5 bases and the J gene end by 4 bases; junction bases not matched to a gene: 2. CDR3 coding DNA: TGTGCCAGCAGCCCCGGGGGGTACAATGAGCAGTTCTTC. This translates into CASSPGGYNEQFF.

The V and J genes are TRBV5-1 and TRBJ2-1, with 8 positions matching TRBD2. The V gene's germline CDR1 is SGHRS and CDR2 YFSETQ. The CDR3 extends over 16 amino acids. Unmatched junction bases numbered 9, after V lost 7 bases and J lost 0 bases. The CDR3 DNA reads TGCGCCAGCCACACGGGGGGGCGGTCCTCCTACAATGAGCAGTTCTTC. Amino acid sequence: CASHTGGRSSYNEQFF.

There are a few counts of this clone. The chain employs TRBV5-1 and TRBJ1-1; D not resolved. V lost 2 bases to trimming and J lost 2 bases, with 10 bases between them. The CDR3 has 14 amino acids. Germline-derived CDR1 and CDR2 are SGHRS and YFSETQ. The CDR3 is CASSFEDINTEAFF. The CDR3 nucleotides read TGCGCCAGCAGCTTTGAAGACATAAACACTGAAGCTTTCTTT. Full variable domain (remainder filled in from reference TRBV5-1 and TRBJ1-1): KAGVTQTPRYLIKTRGQQVTLSCSPISGHRSVSWYQQTPGQGLQFLFEYFSETQRNKGNFPGRFSGRQFSNSRSEMNVSTLELGDSALYLCASSFEDINTEAFFGQGTRLTVV.

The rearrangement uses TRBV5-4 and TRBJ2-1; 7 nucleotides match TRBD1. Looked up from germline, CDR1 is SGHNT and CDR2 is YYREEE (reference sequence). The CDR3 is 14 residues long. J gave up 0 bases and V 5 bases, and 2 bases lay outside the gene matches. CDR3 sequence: CASRGQSSYNEQFF. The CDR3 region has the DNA TGTGCCAGCAGGGGACAGAGCTCCTACAATGAGCAGTTCTTC.

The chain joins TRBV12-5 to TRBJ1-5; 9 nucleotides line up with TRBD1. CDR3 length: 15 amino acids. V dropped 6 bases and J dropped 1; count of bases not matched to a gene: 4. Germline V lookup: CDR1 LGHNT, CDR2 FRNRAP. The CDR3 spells CASGPGTGSNQPQHF. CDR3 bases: TGTGCTAGTGGCCCTGGGACAGGGAGCAATCAGCCCCAGCATTTT.

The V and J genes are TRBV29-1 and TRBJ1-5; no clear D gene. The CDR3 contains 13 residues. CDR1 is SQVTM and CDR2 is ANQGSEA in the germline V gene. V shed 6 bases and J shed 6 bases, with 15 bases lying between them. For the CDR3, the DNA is TGCAGCGTAACCCCAACAGCGGGTCAGCCCCAGCATTTT. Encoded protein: CSVTPTAGQPQHF.

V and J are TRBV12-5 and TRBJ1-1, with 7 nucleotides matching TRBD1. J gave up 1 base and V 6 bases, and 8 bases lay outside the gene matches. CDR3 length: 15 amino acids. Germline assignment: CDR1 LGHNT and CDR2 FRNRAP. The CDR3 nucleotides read TGTGCTAGTGGGCTACAGGGGCCTGGGAACACTGAAGCTTTCTTT. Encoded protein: CASGLQGPGNTEAFF.

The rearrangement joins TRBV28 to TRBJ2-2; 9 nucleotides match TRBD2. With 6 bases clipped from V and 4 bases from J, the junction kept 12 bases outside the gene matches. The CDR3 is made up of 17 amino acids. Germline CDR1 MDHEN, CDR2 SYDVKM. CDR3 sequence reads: CASSYGWGSGGTGELFF. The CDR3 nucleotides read TGTGCCAGCAGCTACGGCTGGGGTAGCGGGGGCACCGGGGAGCTGTTTTTT.

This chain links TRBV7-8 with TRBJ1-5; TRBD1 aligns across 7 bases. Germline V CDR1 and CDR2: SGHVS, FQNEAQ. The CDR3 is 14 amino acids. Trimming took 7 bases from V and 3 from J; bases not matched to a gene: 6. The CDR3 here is CASTRGQPNQPQHF. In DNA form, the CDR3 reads TGTGCCAGCACGAGGGGGCAGCCCAATCAGCCCCAGCATTTT.

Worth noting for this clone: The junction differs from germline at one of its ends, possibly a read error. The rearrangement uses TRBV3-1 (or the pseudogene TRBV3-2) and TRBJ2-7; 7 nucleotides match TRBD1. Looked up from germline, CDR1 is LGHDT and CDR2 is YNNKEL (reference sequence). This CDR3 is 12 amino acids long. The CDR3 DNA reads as TGTGCCAGCAGCCGAGGACAGGACACGATGATTTTC. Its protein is CASSRGQDTMIF.

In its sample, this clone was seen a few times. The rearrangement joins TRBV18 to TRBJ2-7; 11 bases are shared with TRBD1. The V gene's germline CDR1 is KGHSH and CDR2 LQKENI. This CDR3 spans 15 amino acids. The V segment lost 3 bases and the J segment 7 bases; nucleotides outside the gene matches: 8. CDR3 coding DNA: TGTGCCAGCTCACCCGTACCGGGACAGGGGGGAGAGCAGTACTTC. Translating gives CASSPVPGQGGEQYF. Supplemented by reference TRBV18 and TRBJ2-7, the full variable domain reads NAGVMQNPRHLVRRRGQEARLRCSPMKGHSHVYWYRQLPEEGLKFMVYLQKENIIDESGMPKERFSAEFPKEGPSILRIQQVVRGDSAAYFCASSPVPGQGGEQYFGPGTRLTVT.

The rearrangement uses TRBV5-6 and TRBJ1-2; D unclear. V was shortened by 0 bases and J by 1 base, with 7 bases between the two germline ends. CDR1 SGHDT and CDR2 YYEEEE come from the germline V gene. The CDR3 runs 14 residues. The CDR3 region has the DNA TGTGCCAGCAGCTTGGCACAGTTTAACTATGGCTACACCTTC. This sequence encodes CASSLAQFNYGYTF.

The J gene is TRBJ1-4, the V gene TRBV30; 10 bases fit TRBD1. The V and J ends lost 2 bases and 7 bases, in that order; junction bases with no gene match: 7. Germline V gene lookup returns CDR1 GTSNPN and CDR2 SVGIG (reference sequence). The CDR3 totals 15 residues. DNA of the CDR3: TGTGCCTGGAGTACGACAGGGGGCAACGGTGAAAAACTGTTTTTT. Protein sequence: CAWSTTGGNGEKLFF.

Here the CDR3 reads CASSLTSGGANTGELFF. The DNA of the CDR3 is TGTGCCAGCAGCTTAACTAGCGGGGGTGCGAACACCGGGGAGCTGTTTTTT. The chain links TRBV7-3 to TRBJ2-2; 9 bases agree with TRBD2. There are 17 residues in the CDR3. CDR1 and CDR2 from the germline V gene are SGHTA and FQGTGA. V lost 0 bases to trimming and J lost 0 bases; unmatched junction nucleotides: 2.

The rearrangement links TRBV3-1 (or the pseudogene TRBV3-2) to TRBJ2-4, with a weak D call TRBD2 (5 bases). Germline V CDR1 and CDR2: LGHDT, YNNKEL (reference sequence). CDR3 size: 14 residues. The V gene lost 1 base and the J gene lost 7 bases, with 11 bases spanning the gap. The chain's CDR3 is CASSQVLGSNIQYF. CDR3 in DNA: TGTGCCAGCAGCCAAGTCCTGGGGAGCAACATTCAGTACTTC.

CDR3 nucleotide sequence: TGTGCCAGCTCACACAGATCCGGACAGGTCTACGAGCAGTACTTC. Its translation is CASSHRSGQVYEQYF. J is TRBJ2-7 and V is TRBV18; TRBD1 matches at 7 bases. CDR1 and CDR2 from the germline V gene are KGHSH and LQKENI. The CDR3 is 15 residues long. Trimming at V came to 4 bases and at J to 3 bases, leaving 9 bases not matched to a gene. Full variable domain (outside the CDR3, taken from reference TRBV18 and TRBJ2-7): NAGVMQNPRHLVRRRGQEARLRCSPMKGHSHVYWYRQLPEEGLKFMVYLQKENIIDESGMPKERFSAEFPKEGPSILRIQQVVRGDSAAYFCASSHRSGQVYEQYFGPGTRLTVT.